Listed below are T cell receptor beta chains from one sample, sequenced in a study of cytomegalovirus exposure and HLA in healthy donors. Profiling relied on immunoSEQ multiplex PCR, and the TCRdb table lists in-frame clones only, not all of them. The sample has about 240,000 clones; approximately 86% are singletons. The sample was PBMCs. The receptor source for this set is a woman aged 25 to 39 in good health and CMV-seropositive. Each CDR3 is given with its conserved first and last residue. The D gene is left open where the match is weak. Size values are once, few and many counts, or a class for expanded clones, and some rows have none.

J | D | size | V | DNA | CDR3
TRBJ2-7 | . | . | TRBV28 | TGTGCCAGCAGTTTAGTGGACATGATCTACGAGCAGTACTTC | CASSLVDMIYEQYF
TRBJ1-3 | . | . | TRBV19 | TGTGCCAGTAGTACAGGCTCTGGAAACACCATATATTTT | CASSTGSGNTIYF
TRBJ2-7 | . | . | TRBV7-9 | TGTGCCAGCAGCTTTACGGGAGTAGGTGAGCAGTACTTC | CASSFTGVGEQYF
TRBJ2-5 | TRBD2 | . | TRBV2 | TGTGCCAGCAGAGAGGGGCGAGAGGGACTAGCGGGAGTCGAGACCCAGTACTTC | CASREGREGLAGVETQYF
TRBJ1-4 | TRBD1 | . | TRBV7-9 | TGTGCCAGCAGTCGGACAGGGATTGGAAGTAATGAAAAACTGTTTTTT | CASSRTGIGSNEKLFF
TRBJ2-7 | TRBD2 | . | TRBV9 | TGTGCCAGCAGCGCCCAACTAGCGGGAGTAGACGAGCAGTACTTC | CASSAQLAGVDEQYF
TRBJ2-7 | . | . | TRBV7-2 | TGTGCCAGCAGCTTAGATACTGACTACGAGCAGTACTTC | CASSLDTDYEQYF
TRBJ2-1 | . | . | TRBV4-1 | TGCGCCAGCAGCCAAGTGACTAGCAATGAGCAGTTCTTC | CASSQVTSNEQFF
TRBJ1-5 | . | once | TRBV7-2 | TGTGCCAGCAGCTTAGAACAAGGCGGTAGCCAGCCCCAGCATTTT | CASSLEQGGSQPQHF
TRBJ2-5 | TRBD1 | . | TRBV10-3 | TGTGCCATCAATGAACCGGGACAGGGTCTTCAGACCCAGTACTTC | CAINEPGQGLQTQYF
TRBJ1-3 | TRBD1 | . | TRBV28 | TGTGCCAGCAGTCTACAGGGGAGGTATGGAAACACCATATATTTT | CASSLQGRYGNTIYF
TRBJ1-3 | . | . | TRBV5-1 | TGCGCCAGCAGCTTGGAACATTCTGGAAACACCATATATTTT | CASSLEHSGNTIYF
TRBJ2-1 | TRBD1 | . | TRBV27 | TGTGCCAGCAGCTCCGGGACAGGGGCGATCAATGAGCAGTTCTTC | CASSSGTGAINEQFF
TRBJ1-5 | . | . | TRBV6-5 | TGTGCCAGCAGTTACCGGCAGGATAGCAATCAGCCCCAGCATTTT | CASSYRQDSNQPQHF
TRBJ2-1 | . | . | TRBV4-1 | TGCGCCAGCACCATAAGGGGCAGGGACAATGAGCAGTTCTTC | CASTIRGRDNEQFF
TRBJ2-7 | TRBD1 | . | TRBV11-2 | TGTGCCAGCAGCTGGGGACAGGGCTACGAGCAGTACTTC | CASSWGQGYEQYF
TRBJ1-1 | TRBD1 | . | TRBV5-4 | TGTGCCAGCAGCGACGAGAGAATCTGGACAGGGGGTACCACTGAAGCTTTCTTT | CASSDERIWTGGTTEAFF
TRBJ2-7 | . | once | TRBV7-9 | TGTGCCAGCAGAGGGGAAGTCGGACAGAGGAGCTCCTACGAGCAGTACTTC | CASRGEVGQRSSYEQYF
TRBJ1-1 | . | . | TRBV5-1 | TGCGCCAGCAGCTTTGTTGGCAGTCTGAACACTGAAGCTTTCTTT | CASSFVGSLNTEAFF
TRBJ1-1 | . | . | TRBV6-6 | TGTGCCAGCAGTTATGAGGCTGAAGCTTTCTTT | CASSYEAEAFF
TRBJ2-2 | . | once | TRBV30 | TGTGCCTGGAGACCCCTCCAGGGGACCCCCGGGGAGCTGTTTTTT | CAWRPLQGTPGELFF
TRBJ1-2 | TRBD1 | . | TRBV19 | TGTGCCAGTAGTATATCTGCACAGGGGCTCGTTGGCTACACCTTC | CASSISAQGLVGYTF
TRBJ2-5 | TRBD1 | . | TRBV6-1 | TGTGCCAGCAGTGAAGGGACAGGGGAGTACCAAGAGACCCAGTACTTC | CASSEGTGEYQETQYF
TRBJ2-3 | TRBD1 | . | TRBV19 | TGTGCCAGTAGTATGAGAGCCGGTGGGACAGGGGCTGATACGCAGTATTTT | CASSMRAGGTGADTQYF
TRBJ2-5 | TRBD1 | . | TRBV5-1 | TGCGCCAGCAGCTTCTCAGTGACAGGGAGCGTGACCCAGTACTTC | CASSFSVTGSVTQYF
TRBJ1-1 | TRBD1 | few | TRBV5-1 | TGCGCCAGCAGCCTTCAGGACAGGCTCAACACTGAAGCTTTCTTT | CASSLQDRLNTEAFF
TRBJ1-1 | TRBD1 | . | TRBV2 | TGTGCCAGCAGTGCCAGGGGGTCCCTGAACACTGAAGCTTTCTTT | CASSARGSLNTEAFF
TRBJ2-1 | TRBD2 | . | TRBV15 | TGTGCCACCCGACGTAGCGGGAGGAGCTACAATGAGCAGTTCTTC | CATRRSGRSYNEQFF
TRBJ1-2 | . | . | TRBV29-1 | TGCAGCGTTGTGACAGTGGGTATCTATGGCTACACCTTC | CSVVTVGIYGYTF
TRBJ1-3 | . | . | TRBV27 | TGTGCCAGCGGACAGAACTCTGGAAACACCATATATTTT | CASGQNSGNTIYF
TRBJ1-3 | . | once | TRBV9 | TGTGCCAGCAGCGTTGGGGACACTGGAAACACCATATATTTT | CASSVGDTGNTIYF
TRBJ1-2 | . | . | TRBV18 | TGTGCCAGCTCACCAAACGCAGGGAATGGCTACACCTTC | CASSPNAGNGYTF
TRBJ1-5 | . | . | TRBV19 | TGTGCCAGTAGTATAGACGAGGAGGCTCAGCCCCAGCATTTT | CASSIDEEAQPQHF
TRBJ1-1 | . | . | TRBV27 | TGTGCCAGCAGTTTGGGCGGGGGCTTAACTGAAGCTTTCTTT | CASSLGGGLTEAFF
TRBJ1-2 | . | . | TRBV5-1 | TGCGCCAGCTCGGAGGGAGCGGAGAATGGCTACACCTTC | CASSEGAENGYTF
TRBJ1-2 | . | few | TRBV28 | TGTGCCAGCAGTTTACCAGTCTATGGCTACACCTTC | CASSLPVYGYTF
TRBJ2-7 | TRBD2 | . | TRBV7-8 | TGTGCCAGCAGCTTAATGGCTAGCGGAAACTACGAGCAGTACTTC | CASSLMASGNYEQYF
TRBJ1-4 | . | . | TRBV6-5 | TGTGCCAGCAGTCTTAACAGGGCTAATGAAAAACTGTTTTTT | CASSLNRANEKLFF
TRBJ2-1 | TRBD2 | . | TRBV6-6 | TGTGCCAGCAGTTACGTAGCGGGAACCTACAATGAGCAGTTCTTC | CASSYVAGTYNEQFF
TRBJ1-5 | . | many | TRBV6-1 | TGTGCCAGCGTAGGACACGCTTCAGATCAGCCCCAGCATTTT | CASVGHASDQPQHF
TRBJ1-1 | . | . | TRBV19 | TGTGCCAGTAGTCAGAAAACAGGACTAGGGGGGACTGAAGCTTTCTTT | CASSQKTGLGGTEAFF
TRBJ2-2 | TRBD2 | . | TRBV7-9 | TGTGCCAGCAGCTTGGGACTAGCGCTCACCGGGGAGCTGTTTTTT | CASSLGLALTGELFF